Below are 15 T cell receptor beta chains sequenced from a single sample in a study of prognosis after radiotherapy for stage I lung cancer. Two-round multiplex PCR on genomic DNA was the method by which TCR beta CDR3 was amplified. First-round PCR used primers specific to each TRBV and TRBJ gene. TCRdb re-called the multiplex PCR reads with MiXCR, one entry per CDR3 protein. The sample lists roughly 25,000 distinct CDR3 sequences, roughly 30% seen once, with about 32% in the top ten. The specimen comprised PBMCs, sampled before or after stereotactic body radiation therapy (not recorded which). The receptors come from a donor over 45 with non-small cell lung cancer.

Concerning this clonotype itself: This clone may be a read error of a much larger clone one base away. This chain joins TRBV6-5 and TRBJ2-1; 8 nucleotides line up with TRBD2. The CDR3 loop spans 18 amino acids. Per germline, CDR1 MNHEY and CDR2 SVGAGI. The DNA for the CDR3 is TGTGCCAGCATTTACTCGCTGAGCGGGAGCCTACACTACAATGAGCAGTTCTTC. Translated: CASIYSLSGSLHYNEQFF.

Regarding this clonotype: A clone one base away is much larger, so this may be a read error. The chain links TRBV6-1 to TRBJ1-1, with TRBD1 identical over 8 bases. CDR1 is MNHNS, CDR2 SASEGT, per germline. The CDR3 consists of 14 residues. The CDR3 here is CVSSERTGSTEAFF. The CDR3 DNA follows: TGTGTCAGCAGTGAAAGGACAGGGAGCACTGAAGCTTTCTTT.

This clonotype was recorded at least ten times. V is TRBV6-1 and J is TRBJ2-1; 11 nucleotides line up with TRBD2. The V gene end was trimmed by 5 bases and the J gene end by 9 bases; junction bases not matched to a gene: 6. CDR1 and CDR2 from the germline V gene are MNHNS and SASEGT. The length of the CDR3 is 14 residues. The CDR3 DNA reads as TGTGCCAGCAGTATAGCGGGAGGGAATGGTGAGCAGTTCTTC. Translated: CASSIAGGNGEQFF.

This clonotype appeared many times. V and J are TRBV28 and TRBJ1-4; 10 bases map to TRBD1. With 5 bases clipped from V and 6 bases from J, the junction kept 9 bases outside the gene matches. The germline V gene has CDR1 MDHEN and CDR2 SYDVKM. This CDR3 has 16 residues. The CDR3 sequence is CASSPGSGTGDEKLFF. As DNA, the CDR3 is TGTGCCAGCAGTCCAGGCTCCGGGACAGGGGATGAAAAACTGTTTTTT.

The chain uses TRBV19 and TRBJ1-2; 11 nucleotides line up with TRBD1. CDR1 and CDR2 from the germline V gene are LNHDA and SQIVND (reference sequence). V shed 4 bases and J 9 bases; nucleotides not matched to a gene: 7. There are 14 residues in the CDR3. The CDR3 spells CASSTRTGGCCYTF. The CDR3 bases are TGTGCCAGTAGTACAAGGACAGGGGGCTGTTGCTACACCTTC.

This clonotype was counted ten times or more. This rearrangement joins TRBV4-2 to TRBJ1-1, with 7 bases that match TRBD1. The junction had 7 bases not matched to a gene; V was cut back by 5 bases and J by 4 bases. Looked up from germline, CDR1 is LGHNA and CDR2 is YNFKEQ. This CDR3 has 14 residues. The DNA of the CDR3 is TGTGCCAGCAGCAACAGGGGAGGAAGCACTGAAGCTTTCTTT. Translating gives CASSNRGGSTEAFF.

The CDR3 nucleotides are TGTGCCAGCAGCACAGGAGGTAGCCAGGGGACCTACGAGCAGTACTTC. As protein: CASSTGGSQGTYEQYF. The V gene is TRBV9, the J gene TRBJ2-7; maybe TRBD1 (6 bases). Deletions cut 4 bases from V and 2 bases from J, with 19 bases between. This CDR3 spans 16 amino acids. CDR1 is SGDLS and CDR2 is YYNGEE in the germline V gene.

V and J are TRBV5-1 and TRBJ2-7; unclear D gene. CDR1 is SGHRS and CDR2 is YFSETQ in the germline V gene. This CDR3 has 13 amino acids. Deletions cut 4 bases from V and 6 bases from J, with 14 bases between. The CDR3 bases are TGCGCCAGCAGCCCGGCTCATGGGGTCGAGCAGTACTTC. The encoded protein is CASSPAHGVEQYF. Complete variable domain (other parts from reference TRBV5-1 and TRBJ2-7): KAGVTQTPRYLIKTRGQQVTLSCSPISGHRSVSWYQQTPGQGLQFLFEYFSETQRNKGNFPGRFSGRQFSNSRSEMNVSTLELGDSALYLCASSPAHGVEQYFGPGTRLTVT.

At least ten counts were recorded for this clonotype. The chain carries TRBV7-9 and TRBJ2-3, with TRBD1 matching over 7 bases. After removal of 5 bases from V and 5 bases from J, the junction contained 4 bases not matched to a gene. Per the germline V gene, CDR1 is SEHNR and CDR2 is FQNEAQ (reference sequence). This CDR3 spans 13 amino acids. The CDR3 DNA is TGTGCCAGCAGCCAGGGACAGAAAGATACGCAGTATTTT. Translating gives CASSQGQKDTQYF.

This clonotype was found once. The chain combines TRBV7-3 with TRBJ2-7; 9 nucleotides line up with TRBD1. Germline CDR1 and CDR2: SGHTA and FQGTGA. V was clipped by 3 bases and J by 5 bases; unmatched bases: 5. The CDR3 is made up of 14 amino acids. CDR3 protein: CASSLGGQGHEQYF. The CDR3 DNA is TGTGCCAGCAGCTTGGGGGGACAGGGCCACGAGCAGTACTTC.

A few counts support this clonotype. The chain links TRBV29-1 to TRBJ2-3; possible D gene TRBD2, 6 bases. The CDR3 sequence is 14 residues long. V lost 8 bases, J lost 4 bases, and 19 bases lay in between. The germline CDR1 and CDR2 sequences are SQVTM and ANQGSEA. The CDR3 nucleotides are TGCAGCTACCAAGCGGGCGCAGGCCCAGATACGCAGTATTTT. The encoded protein is CSYQAGAGPDTQYF.

This clonotype appeared many times. V usage is TRBV3-1 and J usage is TRBJ1-2; D gene ambiguous. Trimming stripped 1 base from V and 8 bases from J, with 11 bases between. This CDR3 spans 13 amino acids. The germline V gene has CDR1 LGHDT and CDR2 YNNKEL (reference sequence). The CDR3 sequence is CASSQGGSRGYTF. CDR3 DNA: TGTGCCAGCAGCCAAGGCGGATCTCGCGGCTACACCTTC.

The chain joins TRBV11-2 to TRBJ1-1, with D uncertain. V lost 5 bases, J lost 1 base, and 2 bases lay in between. CDR1 is SGHAT, CDR2 FQNNGV, per germline. CDR3 length: 11 amino acids. In DNA, the CDR3 is TGTGCCAGCAGCAAGAACACTGAAGCTTTCTTT. Protein: CASSKNTEAFF.

As to this clonotype: At one end the junction does not follow the germline gene, possibly because of a read error. The genes are TRBV6-1 and TRBJ1-2; D is uncertain. The CDR3 has 15 residues. Germline CDR1 is MNHNS and CDR2 is SASEGT. CDR3 region: CVSSEALDGSYCYTF. The CDR3 nucleotides read TGTGTCAGCAGTGAAGCATTGGACGGAAGCTATTGCTACACCTTC.

At least ten counts were recorded for this clonotype. The rearrangement links TRBV18 to TRBJ2-2, with unresolved D. The CDR3 extends over 15 amino acids. Trimming removed 5 bases from V and 2 bases from J, with 12 bases in between. The germline V gene has CDR1 KGHSH and CDR2 LQKENI. This CDR3 reads CASSELQTNTGELFF. CDR3 coding DNA: TGTGCCAGCTCAGAGTTACAGACAAACACCGGGGAGCTGTTTTTT.